The entry that follows covers one T cell receptor (beta chain) sequence. The germline gene is not matched at one end of the junction; a read error may be the cause. The CDR3 sequence is 21 residues long. CDR1 LGHNT and CDR2 FRNRAP come from the germline V gene. A second roughly 7 to 12 cycle PCR used barcoded and J-beta primers. TCRdb re-analysed the 5' RACE reads in MiXCR, keeping a single row per CDR3 protein. Of under 1,100,000 distinct CDR3 sequences in the sample, 20% to 25% are singletons; the top ten hold around 0.7%. These data originate in a study of blood T cells in healthy people across ages. This sample was shared with a second study, whose subject was T cells of mothers and their children. As that report states: Related and unrelated pairs show similar shaping of TCR recombination output by thymic selection.

The TCR sequence derives from a girl aged 2-10 years in good health. This sequence joins TRBV12-5 and TRBJ2-3, with 9 nucleotides matching TRBD1. Sample: blood. The DNA for the CDR3 is TGTGCTAGTGGTTTGATCCGCTTACAGGGGGCGGCACTTACTGGCACAGATACACAGTATTTT. It yields the protein CASGLIRLQGAALTGTDTQYF.